Each of the 9 T cell receptor beta chains below was sequenced from the same sample in a study of blood T cell repertoires in COVID-19. Only in-frame clones appear in the TCRdb table, and some are missing; sequencing was by immunoSEQ multiplex PCR. The repertoire consists of 85,000 to 130,000 clones, with roughly nine tenths occurring once and the leading ten covering 4.5% to 5.5%. Sequenced input: peripheral blood. All receptors derive from a human donor in a cohort sampled during active COVID-19.

This chain links TRBV4-2 with TRBJ2-1; possible D gene TRBD2, 5 bases. The CDR3 spans 18 residues. V was trimmed by 3 bases and J by 3 bases, leaving 21 bases between them. Germline V gene lookup returns CDR1 LGHNA and CDR2 YNFKEQ. CDR3 sequence (DNA): TGTGCCAGCAGCCAGGGGAGTAGGCGACTCGATCACTACAATGAGCAGTTCTTC. This codes for CASSQGSRRLDHYNEQFF.

This sequence joins TRBV5-1 and TRBJ2-7, with 7 nucleotides matching TRBD2. The CDR3 loop spans 15 amino acids. Germline values: CDR1 SGHRS, CDR2 YFSETQ. Trimming at V came to 4 bases and at J to 2 bases, leaving 9 bases not matched to a gene. CDR3 DNA: TGCGCCAGCAGCGGCGGCGCTAGCGGCCCCTACGAGCAGTACTTC. It encodes CASSGGASGPYEQYF.

Only a few counts were recorded for this clone. The chain employs TRBV13 and TRBJ1-2, with D perhaps matching TRBD1 (6 bases). The germline CDR1 and CDR2 sequences are PRHDT and FYEKMQ (reference sequence). The CDR3 is 15 amino acids. V gave up 5 bases and J gave up 1 base, with 14 bases separating them. The CDR3 loop reads CASSPPDRYNYGYTF. Here the CDR3 DNA reads TGTGCCAGCAGCCCACCGGACAGATATAACTATGGCTACACCTTC.

The chain carries TRBV19 and TRBJ2-1, with TRBD2 identical over 7 bases. V was pared by 3 bases and J by 4 bases, with 9 bases of the junction left unmatched. Germline lookup yields CDR1 LNHDA and CDR2 SQIVND (reference sequence). The CDR3 extends over 16 amino acids. The CDR3 region has the DNA TGTGCCAGTAGTATTATCCCTAGCGGTGAATACAATGAGCAGTTCTTC. The encoded protein is CASSIIPSGEYNEQFF. Filled out from reference TRBV19 and TRBJ2-1, the complete variable domain reads DGGITQSPKYLFRKEGQNVTLSCEQNLNHDAMYWYRQDPGQGLRLIYYSQIVNDFQKGDIAEGYSVSREKKESFPLTVTSAQKNPTAFYLCASSIIPSGEYNEQFFGPGTRLTVL.

This clone was observed once. The chain has TRBV19 and TRBJ2-7; TRBD1 agrees at 9 bases. The ends lost 5 bases at V and 4 bases at J; junction bases unmatched: 9. The CDR3 extends over 15 amino acids. Germline V CDR1 and CDR2: LNHDA, SQIVND (reference sequence). CDR3 nucleotide sequence: TGTGCCAGTAGTGGAACCGGGACAGGGAGTTACGAGCAGTACTTC. It yields the protein CASSGTGTGSYEQYF.

This clone was detected only a few times. This rearrangement joins TRBV2 to TRBJ1-4, with 7 positions matching TRBD1. The CDR3 sequence is 17 residues long. The germline V gene encodes CDR1 SNHLY and CDR2 FYNNEI. J lost 1 base, V lost 4 bases, and 9 bases had no gene match. CDR3 DNA: TGTGCCAGCAGTGGCATCCGGGACAGCAGAACTAATGAAAAACTGTTTTTT. Its translation is CASSGIRDSRTNEKLFF.

The chain couples TRBV4-1 to TRBJ2-4; D perhaps matches TRBD1 (5 bases). Germline V gene lookup returns CDR1 MGHRA and CDR2 YSYEKL. The CDR3 runs to 15 residues. The germline V and J ends were trimmed by 4 bases and 0 bases, with 10 bases remaining between them. The CDR3 DNA reads TGCGCCAGCAGCCTTCGACAGCTAGCCAAAAACATTCAGTACTTC. This translates into CASSLRQLAKNIQYF.

V and J are TRBV2 and TRBJ1-2, with D uncertain. The CDR3 has 12 amino acids. Trimming shortened V by 4 bases and J by 2 bases, and 5 bases separated the two germline ends. Germline V gives CDR1 SNHLY, CDR2 FYNNEI. The CDR3 spells CASSGRNYGYTF. The CDR3 bases are TGTGCCAGCAGTGGCAGGAACTATGGCTACACCTTC.

The genes are TRBV6-5 and TRBJ2-2; D may be TRBD1 (6 bases). Germline lookup yields CDR1 MNHEY and CDR2 SVGAGI. CDR3 length: 13 amino acids. V lost 7 bases and J lost 6, with 12 bases in between. This chain's CDR3 is CASTDSGAGELFF. The CDR3 DNA follows: TGTGCCAGCACCGACTCAGGGGCCGGGGAGCTGTTTTTT.